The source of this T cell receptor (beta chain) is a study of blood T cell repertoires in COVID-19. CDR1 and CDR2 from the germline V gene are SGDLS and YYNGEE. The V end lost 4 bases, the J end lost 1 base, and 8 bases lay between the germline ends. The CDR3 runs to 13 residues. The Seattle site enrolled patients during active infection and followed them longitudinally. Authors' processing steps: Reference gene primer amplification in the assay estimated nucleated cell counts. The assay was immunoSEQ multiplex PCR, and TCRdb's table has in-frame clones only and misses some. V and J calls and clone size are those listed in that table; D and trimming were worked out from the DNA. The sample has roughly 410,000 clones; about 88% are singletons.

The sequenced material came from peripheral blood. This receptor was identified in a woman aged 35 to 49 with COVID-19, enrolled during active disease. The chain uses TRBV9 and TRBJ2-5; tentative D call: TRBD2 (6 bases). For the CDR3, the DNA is TGTGCCAGCAGCTTGGGACTCCAAGAGACCCAGTACTTC. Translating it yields CASSLGLQETQYF.